The clone carrying this TCR beta chain was seen more than once but under ten times. Its target is unknown. Losses at the gene ends were 5 bases for V and 5 bases for J; bases not matched to a gene: 10. CDR3 length: 15 residues. Germline CDR1 reads SGHNT; CDR2 reads YYREEE (reference sequence). The data derive from a study of cytomegalovirus exposure and HLA in healthy donors. For the study at large: Among about 190 million T cells, an earlier analysis found approximately 110 million unique TCR beta sequences. Study-level findings and limits: There were some V segments, including TRBV6-2 and TRBV6-3, excluded as indistinguishable. In a later analysis, specific HLA alleles were associated with about 18,000 TCR beta sequences at a 0.05 false discovery rate.

Both 60 Vbeta primers and 13 Jbeta primers went into the PCR. Repertoires were generated with immunoSEQ multiplex PCR, while TCRdb's copy carries only in-frame clones and drops some. In the table there are around 38,000 clones, roughly 67% of which are singletons. The sample comprised PBMCs. The rearrangement joins TRBV5-4 to TRBJ2-5, with 9 bases fitting TRBD2. This TCR came from a middle-aged man in good health and CMV-seropositive. The CDR3, as DNA: TGTGCCAGCAGTCCTCCTTTAGCGGGGGCTGAGACCCAGTACTTC. As protein: CASSPPLAGAETQYF.